A selection of T cell receptor beta chains follows, all from one sample in a study of blood T cells in healthy people across ages. TCRdb reprocessed the 5' RACE reads with MiXCR, giving one entry per CDR3 protein. The sample has about 560,000 distinct CDR3 sequences, about 28% seen once. The same data also went into a second study, on T cells of mothers and their children.

Sequenced material: blood. The source is a boy aged 2-15 years in good health. Each CDR3 is given with its conserved first and last residue. A D gene is named only where the DNA matches it firmly. Rows give clone size only sometimes, using once, few, many, or a class for an expanded clone.

d_call: .
v_call: TRBV19
clone_size: .
j_call: TRBJ1-1
cdr3_nt: TGTGCCAGTAGTATTGGGGTCGGGGCTGAAGCTTTCTTT
cdr3_aa: CASSIGVGAEAFF

d_call: .
v_call: TRBV2
clone_size: few
j_call: TRBJ2-2
cdr3_nt: TGTGCCAGCAGGGACCGCAGGCAGGGAAGATCCGGGGAGCTGTTTTTT
cdr3_aa: CASRDRRQGRSGELFF

d_call: TRBD1
v_call: TRBV7-2
clone_size: .
j_call: TRBJ1-1
cdr3_nt: TGTGCCAGCAGCTCGAGACAGGGTCTCTACACTGGTGAAGCTTTCTTT
cdr3_aa: CASSSRQGLYTGEAFF

d_call: TRBD2
v_call: TRBV13
clone_size: few
j_call: TRBJ2-5
cdr3_nt: TGTGCCAGCAGCCCGGGACTAGCGGGGGGCCCGGAACAAGAGACCCAGTACTTC
cdr3_aa: CASSPGLAGGPEQETQYF

d_call: TRBD2
v_call: TRBV7-7
clone_size: .
j_call: TRBJ2-5
cdr3_nt: TGTGCTAGCAGTTTCGGGAGGGGCAACCAAGAGACCCAGTACTTC
cdr3_aa: CASSFGRGNQETQYF

d_call: TRBD2
v_call: TRBV20-1
clone_size: .
j_call: TRBJ2-7
cdr3_nt: TGCAGTGCTAGAGTCGGGAGCGGGGGGCCTTCCTACGAGCAGTACTTC
cdr3_aa: CSARVGSGGPSYEQYF

d_call: .
v_call: TRBV7-9
clone_size: few
j_call: TRBJ2-3
cdr3_nt: TGTGCCAGCAGTCCGGCGGGGACGCAGTATTTT
cdr3_aa: CASSPAGTQYF

d_call: TRBD2
v_call: TRBV3-1
clone_size: .
j_call: TRBJ2-1
cdr3_nt: TGTGCCAGCAGCCGTGAAGGACTAGCGGGTGGTCATGAGCAGTTCTTC
cdr3_aa: CASSREGLAGGHEQFF

d_call: TRBD2
v_call: TRBV27
clone_size: .
j_call: TRBJ2-5
cdr3_nt: TGTGCCAGCAAGGGGACTAGTCGGGTCGGGACCCAGTACTTC
cdr3_aa: CASKGTSRVGTQYF

d_call: .
v_call: TRBV9
clone_size: few
j_call: TRBJ2-1
cdr3_nt: TGTGCCAGCAGCTATCCTGGGGGGGCCGGGAATGAGCAGTTCTTC
cdr3_aa: CASSYPGGAGNEQFF

d_call: .
v_call: TRBV2
clone_size: few
j_call: TRBJ1-2
cdr3_nt: TGTGCCAGCAGTTCCCGAAACTATGGCTACACCTTC
cdr3_aa: CASSSRNYGYTF

d_call: .
v_call: TRBV21-1
clone_size: many
j_call: TRBJ2-5
cdr3_nt: TGTGCCAGCAGCAACAGTGACGGGCAAGAGACCCAGTACTTC
cdr3_aa: CASSNSDGQETQYF

d_call: .
v_call: TRBV6-2/TRBV6-3
clone_size: .
j_call: TRBJ2-4
cdr3_nt: TGTGCCAGCAGTTTCTCGTCCGGGAAAAACATTCAGTACTTC
cdr3_aa: CASSFSSGKNIQYF

d_call: TRBD2
v_call: TRBV20-1
clone_size: few
j_call: TRBJ2-7
cdr3_nt: TGCAGTGCTTTGGGACTAGCGGGGTCCTACGAGCAGTACTTC
cdr3_aa: CSALGLAGSYEQYF

d_call: TRBD2
v_call: TRBV20-1
clone_size: .
j_call: TRBJ2-3
cdr3_nt: TGCAGTGCAAGACTAGCGGGAGGGTTGGATACGCAGTATTTT
cdr3_aa: CSARLAGGLDTQYF

d_call: .
v_call: TRBV12-3/TRBV12-4
clone_size: once
j_call: TRBJ2-2
cdr3_nt: TGTGCCAGCAGTTTAGGGACACCTATCCTCACCGGGGAGCTGTTTTTT
cdr3_aa: CASSLGTPILTGELFF

d_call: .
v_call: TRBV5-1
clone_size: .
j_call: TRBJ1-3
cdr3_nt: TGCGCCAGCAGCTTGGAACGGGCCTACTCTGGAAACACCATATATTTT
cdr3_aa: CASSLERAYSGNTIYF